Listed here are 25 T cell receptor beta chains from one sample, sequenced in a study of T-cell reconstitution after alpha-beta-depleted transplantation in children. This sample's TCRbeta library carried unique molecular identifier barcodes. TCRdb used MiXCR to reprocess the PCR reads, holding one entry per CDR3 protein. This table holds 600,000 to 700,000 distinct CDR3 sequences, around 16% found once. The sequencing here drew on PBMCs from the stem cell graft donor, taken from the stem cell graft. The receptors derive from a human donor who donated a stem cell graft to a child with acute myeloid leukemia.

The sample holds many counts of this clonotype. This chain uses TRBV11-2 with TRBJ2-1; D remains unclear. Trimming cost V 1 base and J 10 bases, with 5 bases left between them. The CDR3 is 11 amino acids. Germline V CDR1 and CDR2: SGHAT, FQNNGV. The CDR3 sequence is CASSLAQEQFF. CDR3 in DNA: TGTGCCAGCAGCTTAGCCCAAGAGCAGTTCTTC.

The chain employs TRBV6-2 or TRBV6-3 and TRBJ2-7; TRBD1 agrees at 7 bases. This CDR3 is 15 amino acids long. In germline, CDR1 is MNHEY, CDR2 SVGEGT. The V and J ends lost 5 bases and 2 bases, in that order; junction bases with no gene match: 9. The DNA of the CDR3 is TGTGCCAGCAGTCAGAGACAGGGAAGCACCTACGAGCAGTACGTC. It encodes CASSQRQGSTYEQYV.

For this clonotype: One junction end disagrees with the germline gene, perhaps due to a read error. V gene TRBV6-9 combines with J gene TRBJ1-1, with TRBD1 matching 7 bases. The CDR3 loop spans 16 amino acids. The germline CDR1 and CDR2 sequences are MNHGY and SVAAGI. CDR3 residues: CASSDSNRGLNTEAFF. CDR3 DNA sequence: TGTGCCAGCAGTGATTCGAACAGGGGACTGAACACTGAAGCTTTCTTT.

This clonotype occurred a few times. V gene TRBV10-3 combines with J gene TRBJ1-3, with 9 bases that match TRBD1. Trimming at V came to 6 bases and at J to 0 bases, leaving 9 bases not matched to a gene. Germline CDR1 is ENHRY and CDR2 is SYGVKD. There are 17 residues in the CDR3. The CDR3 DNA sequence: TGTGCCATCAGCCCCGGGACAGGGACCCTCTCTGGAAACACCATATATTTT. It translates to CAISPGTGTLSGNTIYF.

There are many counts of this clonotype. This rearrangement joins TRBV20-1 to TRBJ1-3; D gene unclear. The CDR3 is 13 amino acids. Per the germline V gene, CDR1 is DFQATT and CDR2 is SNEGSKA (reference sequence). The CDR3 DNA reads as TGCAGAGCTGGATCGCCCTCTGGAAACACCATATATTTT. Translation gives CRAGSPSGNTIYF.

This clonotype was seen a few times. CDR3 bases: TGTGCCAGCAGTGTACGGCCCAACACCGGGGAGCTGTTTTTT. It codes for CASSVRPNTGELFF. J is TRBJ2-2 and V is TRBV6-1; D ambiguous. Germline-derived CDR1 and CDR2 are MNHNS and SASEGT. The CDR3 totals 14 residues. V lost 4 bases, J lost 2 bases, and 8 bases lay in between.

The gene calls are TRBV7-9 and TRBJ1-2; D is undetermined. V lost 1 base and J 0 bases, leaving 12 bases between the germline ends. CDR3 length: 16 residues. CDR1 is SEHNR, CDR2 FQNEAQ, per germline (reference sequence). This CDR3 reads CASSLGSYDANYGYTF. CDR3 coding DNA: TGTGCCAGCAGCTTAGGGAGTTACGACGCTAACTATGGCTACACCTTC.

This clonotype was seen only once. V and J are TRBV4-1 and TRBJ2-2, with TRBD1 matching 8 bases. Trimming cost V 3 bases and J 7 bases; bases outside gene matches: 7. Germline V lookup: CDR1 MGHRA, CDR2 YSYEKL. The CDR3 runs to 15 residues. CDR3 sequence: CASSQVSGGSGELFF. CDR3 nucleotides: TGCGCCAGCAGCCAGGTCTCAGGGGGCAGCGGGGAGCTGTTTTTT.

This clonotype was recorded many times. The chain employs TRBV7-2 and TRBJ2-5, with D tentatively TRBD2 (6 bases). Per germline, CDR1 SGHTA and CDR2 FQGNSA. Trimming pared 5 bases from V and 3 bases from J, leaving 13 bases between. The CDR3 sequence is 14 residues long. The CDR3 nucleotides are TGTGCCAGCAGCGAACTAGCCGCGAAAGAGACCCAGTACTTC. Amino acid sequence: CASSELAAKETQYF.

The chain couples TRBV7-9 to TRBJ1-5, with D tentatively TRBD1 (6 bases). The CDR3 length is 14 residues. The germline V and J ends were trimmed by 4 bases and 3 bases, with 10 bases remaining between them. Germline V gene data show CDR1 as SEHNR and CDR2 as FQNEAQ (reference sequence). CDR3 sequence (DNA): TGTGCCAGCAGCTCAGGGGTTACCAATCAGCCCCAGCATTTT. Translating it yields CASSSGVTNQPQHF.

V usage is TRBV6-1 and J usage is TRBJ2-1, with a weak D call TRBD1 (6 bases). This CDR3 is 13 amino acids long. With 8 bases removed from V and 4 bases from J, the gap between germline ends came to 12 bases. CDR1 and CDR2 from the germline V gene are MNHNS and SASEGT. CDR3 nucleotide sequence: TGTGCCAGCGCCGGGACAAATTACAATGAGCAGTTCTTC. It encodes CASAGTNYNEQFF.

This clonotype showed up many times. V gene TRBV15 combines with J gene TRBJ1-4; possibly TRBD1 for D (6 bases). Trimming shortened V by 1 base and J by 4 bases, and 7 bases separated the two germline ends. Germline values: CDR1 LNHNV, CDR2 YYDKDF (reference sequence). This CDR3 is 14 amino acids long. The CDR3 sequence: CATSRGRGNEKLFF. CDR3 nucleotide sequence: TGTGCCACCAGCAGAGGCAGGGGTAATGAAAAACTGTTTTTT.

At least ten counts were recorded for this clonotype. This chain joins TRBV7-9 and TRBJ2-5; D gene unclear. This CDR3 comprises 12 residues. Between the trimmed V and J ends, which lost 3 bases and 4 bases, there was a span of 6 bases. Germline CDR1 reads SEHNR; CDR2 reads FQNEAQ (reference sequence). CDR3 sequence: CASSFFAETQYF. The CDR3 nucleotides are TGTGCCAGCAGCTTTTTCGCAGAGACCCAGTACTTC.

The rearrangement links TRBV12-3 or TRBV12-4 to TRBJ1-2; D possibly corresponds to TRBD1 (5 bases). The germline V and J ends were trimmed by 3 bases and 5 bases, with 10 bases remaining between them. The CDR3 is made up of 13 amino acids. The CDR3 protein is CASSFQGGYGYTF. DNA for the CDR3: TGTGCCAGCAGTTTTCAGGGAGGATATGGCTACACCTTC.

This clonotype was recorded many times. The V gene is TRBV5-6, the J gene TRBJ1-2; TRBD1 is a possible D gene (6 bases). V lost 4 bases and J lost 9, with 25 bases in between. The CDR3 runs to 16 residues. Per the germline V gene, CDR1 is SGHDT and CDR2 is YYEEEE. CDR3 bases: TGTGCCAGCAGCCTCGACGCGATGACAGGCCGGTGGAGCTACACCTTC. Translated, it gives CASSLDAMTGRWSYTF.

CDR3 bases: TGTGCCAGCCGTCCCCCCAGGGAAGGTATTTCCTACGAGCAGTACTTC. Its protein is CASRPPREGISYEQYF. The chain recombines TRBV6-4 with TRBJ2-7; possibly TRBD1 for D (5 bases). The germline V gene encodes CDR1 MRHNA and CDR2 SNTAGT. Trimming cost V 8 bases and J 1 base, with 21 bases left between them. The CDR3 is 16 amino acids.

This clonotype came up many times. One end of the junction is discordant with germline, which a read error may explain. This chain links TRBV6-5 with TRBJ1-6, with 8 bases that match TRBD1. The CDR3 sequence is 16 residues long. Looked up from germline, CDR1 is MNHEY and CDR2 is SVGAGI. CDR3 sequence reads: CASSYSGQGYDSPLHF. The CDR3 DNA sequence: TGTGCCAGCAGTTACTCTGGACAGGGCTATGATTCACCCCTCCACTTT.

The chain carries TRBV12-3 or TRBV12-4 and TRBJ2-4; TRBD1 aligns across 10 bases. V lost 2 bases to trimming and J lost 8 bases; unmatched junction nucleotides: 9. This CDR3 comprises 16 residues. The CDR3 sequence: CASSLKSGTGADIQYF. The CDR3 nucleotides are TGTGCCAGCAGTTTAAAGAGCGGGACAGGGGCAGACATTCAGTACTTC.

At least ten counts were recorded for this clonotype. This chain links TRBV7-2 with TRBJ1-1, with D possibly TRBD1 on 6 matching bases. Trimming removed 5 bases from V and 11 bases from J, with 18 bases in between. The CDR3 covers 13 residues. CDR1 and CDR2 (germline): SGHTA, FQGNSA. The CDR3 DNA reads TGTGCCAGCAGCCGGCGCGAACAGGGTCCCGCTTTCTTT. This encodes CASSRREQGPAFF.

The chain couples TRBV12-3 or TRBV12-4 to TRBJ2-3; 13 nucleotides align to TRBD2. The CDR3 has 15 residues. The ends lost 8 bases at V and 2 bases at J; junction bases unmatched: 4. The CDR3 region is CASGGTSGATDTQYF. The CDR3 nucleotides read TGTGCCAGCGGAGGGACTAGCGGGGCCACAGATACGCAGTATTTT.

The table lists this clonotype with many counts. The chain combines TRBV29-1 with TRBJ1-1; 9 nucleotides match TRBD1. The CDR3 loop spans 14 amino acids. Per the germline V gene, CDR1 is SQVTM and CDR2 is ANQGSEA. J gave up 4 bases and V 7 bases, and 10 bases lay outside the gene matches. CDR3 bases: TGCAGCGCGGGAACAGGGGGCGCAGGCACTGAAGCTTTCTTT. Its protein is CSAGTGGAGTEAFF.

This clonotype was picked up many times. The V and J genes are TRBV20-1 and TRBJ1-2; 8 nucleotides line up with TRBD1. From germline, CDR1 is DFQATT and CDR2 SNEGSKA (reference sequence). Trimming at V came to 6 bases and at J to 6 bases, leaving 9 bases not matched to a gene. This CDR3 is built from 13 residues. In nucleotides, the CDR3 is TGCAGTGCCCCATTCCGACAGGGGAATGGCTACACCTTC. This gives the protein CSAPFRQGNGYTF.

This clonotype was counted at least ten times. J is TRBJ2-3 and V is TRBV20-1; D is unresolved. The germline gives CDR1 DFQATT, CDR2 SNEGSKA (reference sequence). The CDR3 totals 16 residues. V dropped 0 bases and J dropped 2 bases, with 15 bases sitting between them. This CDR3 reads CSARDLGSSHTDTQYF. The CDR3 bases are TGCAGTGCTAGAGATCTGGGGTCATCTCACACAGATACGCAGTATTTT.

This clonotype was found a few times. The chain couples TRBV20-1 to TRBJ1-5; D uncertain. The germline V gene encodes CDR1 DFQATT and CDR2 SNEGSKA (reference sequence). This CDR3 is 13 amino acids long. V shed 3 bases and J shed 3 bases, with 9 bases lying between them. CDR3: CSARVQYNQPQHF. As DNA, the CDR3 is TGCAGTGCTAGGGTACAGTACAATCAGCCCCAGCATTTT.

This chain links TRBV5-1 with TRBJ1-5; TRBD1 agrees at 7 bases. Germline CDR1 SGHRS, CDR2 YFSETQ. J was trimmed by 5 bases and V by 3 bases; bases with no gene match: 8. The CDR3 extends over 15 amino acids. The CDR3 sequence is CASSWTGGKDQPQHF. Here the CDR3 DNA reads TGCGCCAGCAGCTGGACAGGCGGGAAGGATCAGCCCCAGCATTTT.